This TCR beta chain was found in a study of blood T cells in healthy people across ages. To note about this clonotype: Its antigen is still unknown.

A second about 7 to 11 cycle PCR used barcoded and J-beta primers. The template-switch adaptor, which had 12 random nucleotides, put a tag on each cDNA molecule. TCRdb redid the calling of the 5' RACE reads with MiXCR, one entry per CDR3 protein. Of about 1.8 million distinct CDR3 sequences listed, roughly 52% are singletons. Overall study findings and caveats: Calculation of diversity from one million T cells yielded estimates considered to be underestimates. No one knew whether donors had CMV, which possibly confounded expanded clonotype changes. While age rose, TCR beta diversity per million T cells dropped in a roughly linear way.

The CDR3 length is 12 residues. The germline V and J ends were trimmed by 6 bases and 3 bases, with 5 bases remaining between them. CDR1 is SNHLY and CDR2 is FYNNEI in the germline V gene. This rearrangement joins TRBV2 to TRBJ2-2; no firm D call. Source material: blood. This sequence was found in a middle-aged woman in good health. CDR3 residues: CASRLDTGELFF. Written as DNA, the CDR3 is TGTGCCAGCAGACTGGACACCGGGGAGCTGTTTTTT.